The present entry profiles one T cell receptor (beta chain) with its context. Its antigen is not identified. TCR beta libraries were prepared from cDNA with unique molecular identifiers. TCRdb fed the PCR reads into MiXCR, producing one record per CDR3 protein. The sample has roughly 540,000 distinct CDR3 sequences, around 36% seen once. This sample was taken from a study of post-analysis software for immune sequencing data. Per the germline V gene, CDR1 is DFQATT and CDR2 is SNEGSKA (reference sequence). V was clipped by 5 bases and J by 2 bases, with 10 bases between them. This CDR3 is built from 14 residues. General study points: Samples made in the same batch grouped tightly together by F measure. In patients, TRBV5-6, TRBV5-1 and TRBV20-1 belonged to five TRBV segments found more frequently than in controls.

Sequencing input: blood. The sequence derives from a girl under 18 with multiple sclerosis. The V call is TRBV20-1, the J call TRBJ2-6; a weak D match, TRBD1 (6 bases). CDR3 nucleotide sequence: TGCAGTGCTGGGGACATAGCTGGGGCCAACGTCCTGACTTTC. As protein: CSAGDIAGANVLTF.